A single sample gave rise to the 5 T cell receptor beta chains below, sequenced in a study of blood T cell repertoires in COVID-19. Sequenced by immunoSEQ multiplex PCR; TCRdb stores in-frame clones only, minus some. The sample records 130,000 to 150,000 clones, more than 70% being singletons. The material sequenced was peripheral blood. The receptor set was obtained from a man aged 55 to 70 with active or convalescent COVID-19.

The chain employs TRBV2 and TRBJ2-1; the match to TRBD2 covers 13 bases. Germline-derived CDR1 and CDR2 are SNHLY and FYNNEI. This CDR3 comprises 16 residues. V lost 5 bases to trimming and J lost 6 bases; unmatched junction nucleotides: 7. As DNA, the CDR3 is TGTGCCAGCAGTCTCATAGGACTAGCGGGAGCCAATGAGCAGTTCTTC. This translates into CASSLIGLAGANEQFF.

This clone came up once. The chain employs TRBV6-2 or TRBV6-3 and TRBJ2-3; no reliable D call. This CDR3 has 12 amino acids. V gave up 2 bases and J gave up 7 bases, with 7 bases separating them. The germline CDR1 and CDR2 sequences are MNHEY and SVGEGT. CDR3 amino acids: CASSYPVNTQYF. The DNA of the CDR3 is TGTGCCAGCAGTTACCCAGTGAATACGCAGTATTTT.

The chain combines TRBV4-3 with TRBJ2-7; the D is unclear. The CDR3 covers 13 residues. Looked up from germline, CDR1 is LGHNA and CDR2 is YSLEER. The germline V and J ends were trimmed by 1 base and 3 bases, with 7 bases remaining between them. This chain's CDR3 is CASSQGAFYEQYF. The CDR3 DNA sequence: TGCGCCAGCAGCCAAGGAGCTTTCTACGAGCAGTACTTC.

This clone occurred once. This chain links TRBV9 with TRBJ1-1; possible D gene TRBD1, 5 bases. V was shortened by 8 bases and J by 1 base, with 12 bases between the two germline ends. Germline V gene lookup returns CDR1 SGDLS and CDR2 YYNGEE. The CDR3 is made up of 13 amino acids. CDR3 protein: CASSEGPNTEAFF. The CDR3 nucleotides are TGTGCCAGTTCGGAGGGGCCGAACACTGAAGCTTTCTTT.

The chain links TRBV11-2 to TRBJ1-2; no clear D. The CDR3 loop spans 13 amino acids. Germline CDR1 SGHAT, CDR2 FQNNGV. V was shortened by 1 base and J by 1 base, with 4 bases between the two germline ends. The CDR3 sequence: CASSLVHNYGYTF. The DNA of the CDR3 is TGTGCCAGCAGCTTAGTCCATAACTATGGCTACACCTTC.